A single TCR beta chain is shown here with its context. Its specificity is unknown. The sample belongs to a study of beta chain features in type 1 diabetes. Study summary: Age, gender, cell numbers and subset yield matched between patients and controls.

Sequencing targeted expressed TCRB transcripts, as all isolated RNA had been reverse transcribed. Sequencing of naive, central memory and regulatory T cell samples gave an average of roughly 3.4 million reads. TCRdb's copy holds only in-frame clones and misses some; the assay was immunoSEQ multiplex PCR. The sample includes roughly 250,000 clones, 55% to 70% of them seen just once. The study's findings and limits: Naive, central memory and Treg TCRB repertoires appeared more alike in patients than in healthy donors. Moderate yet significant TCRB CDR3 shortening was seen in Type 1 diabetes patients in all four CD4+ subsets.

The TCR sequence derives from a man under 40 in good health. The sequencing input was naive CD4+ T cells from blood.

CDR3 coding DNA: TGCGCCACCTCGCACGGGGCAGGTAACAATGAGCAGTTCTTC. This codes for CATSHGAGNNEQFF. V is TRBV5-1 and J is TRBJ2-1; possibly TRBD1 or TRBD2 for D (5 bases each). V lost 9 bases and J 5 bases, leaving 18 bases between the germline ends. The V gene's germline CDR1 is SGHRS and CDR2 YFSETQ. CDR3 length: 14 residues.